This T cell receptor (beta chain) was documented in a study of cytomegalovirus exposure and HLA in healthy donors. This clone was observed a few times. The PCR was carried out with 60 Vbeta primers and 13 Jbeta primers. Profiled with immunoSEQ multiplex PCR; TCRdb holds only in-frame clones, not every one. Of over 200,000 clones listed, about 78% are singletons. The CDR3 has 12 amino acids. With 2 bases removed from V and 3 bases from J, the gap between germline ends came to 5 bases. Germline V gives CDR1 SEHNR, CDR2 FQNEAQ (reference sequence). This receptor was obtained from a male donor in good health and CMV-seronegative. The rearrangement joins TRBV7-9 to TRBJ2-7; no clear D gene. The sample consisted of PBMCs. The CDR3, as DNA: TGTGCCAGCAGCTTATTAGACTACGAGCAGTACTTC. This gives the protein CASSLLDYEQYF.